This TCR beta chain was observed in a study of T cell responses to AZD1222 COVID-19 vaccine. Notes on the study in general: With dominance at 160-218 and 743-854, vaccine-associated CD4 TCRs spanned spike. White British donors predominated, females outnumbered males, and clonal diversity was possibly underestimated.

In the case of this clone: Antigen specificity is unknown.

Germline V gene lookup returns CDR1 SGHAT and CDR2 FQNNGV. This CDR3 region has 16 residues. V shed 1 base and J 6 bases; nucleotides not matched to a gene: 9. Sequencing was performed with immunoSEQ multiplex PCR; in TCRdb, only in-frame clones are kept and a portion is missing. The table includes 95,000 to 100,000 clones, around 83% detected once. The source of this sequence is an adult in good health. V gene TRBV11-2 combines with J gene TRBJ2-1, with TRBD2 identical over 7 bases. Sequenced here: peripheral blood, sampled on day 0 of AZD1222 vaccination. The CDR3 DNA follows: TGTGCCAGCAGCTTAGGGACCGGGAGGACGGGCAATGAGCAGTTCTTC. Its translation is CASSLGTGRTGNEQFF.